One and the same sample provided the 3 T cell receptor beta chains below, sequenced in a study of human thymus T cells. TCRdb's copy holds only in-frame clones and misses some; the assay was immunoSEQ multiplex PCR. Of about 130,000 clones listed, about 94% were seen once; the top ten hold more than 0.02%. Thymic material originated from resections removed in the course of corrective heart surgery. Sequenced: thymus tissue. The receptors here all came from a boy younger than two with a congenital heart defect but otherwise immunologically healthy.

The CDR3: CASSHERTFGTDTQYF. CDR3 nucleotide sequence: TGCGCCAGCAGCCATGAACGGACCTTCGGCACAGATACGCAGTATTTT. The chain links TRBV4-3 to TRBJ2-3; D is undetermined. V lost 3 bases and J lost 1, with 14 bases in between. The germline CDR1 and CDR2 sequences are LGHNA and YSLEER. The CDR3 contains 16 residues.

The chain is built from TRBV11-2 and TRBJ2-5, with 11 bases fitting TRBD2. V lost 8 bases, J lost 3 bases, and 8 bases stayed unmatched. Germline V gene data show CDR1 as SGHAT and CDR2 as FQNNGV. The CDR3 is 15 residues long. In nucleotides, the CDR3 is TGTGCCAGCCTCGGGCTTAGCGGGGGGGAAGAGACCCAGTACTTC. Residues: CASLGLSGGEETQYF.

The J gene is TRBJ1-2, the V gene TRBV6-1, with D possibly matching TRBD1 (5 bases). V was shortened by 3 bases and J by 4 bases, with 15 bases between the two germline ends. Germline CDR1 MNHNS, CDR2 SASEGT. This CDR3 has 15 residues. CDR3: CASSDSLEGSYGYTF. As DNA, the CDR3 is TGTGCCAGCAGTGATTCCCTGGAGGGGAGCTATGGCTACACCTTC.